This record covers a single TCR beta chain. No antigen is known for it. This entry comes from a study of T-cell reconstitution after alpha-beta-depleted transplantation in children. Study-wide findings and caveats: The high TCRbeta diversity at day 60 in some patients came from surviving recipient T cells and thymic progenitors. T cells produced anew were the main source of T-cell counts and diversity one year after transplant. Expanded graft clones, several hundred of them, were reportedly the source of alpha-beta T cells about two months after transplant.

Preparation of the TCRbeta library involved a method that used unique molecular identifiers. TCRdb re-called the PCR reads with MiXCR, one entry per CDR3 protein. The data contain around 960,000 distinct CDR3 sequences, roughly 29% of them seen just once; the ten biggest clones take up roughly 28%. The starting material was PBMCs, mostly from graft donor cells, obtained 360 days after TCRalphabeta/CD19-depleted stem cell transplant. The sequence derives from a boy younger than two who had a stem cell transplant for SCID, so the T cells may come from the graft donor.

CDR3 loop: CASSMILGTGDTQYF. CDR3 bases: TGTGCCAGCAGTATGATCTTGGGTACCGGAGATACGCAGTATTTT. The chain employs TRBV2 and TRBJ2-3, with D hard to call. Germline V gene lookup returns CDR1 SNHLY and CDR2 FYNNEI. This CDR3 contains 15 residues. With 5 bases removed from V and 5 bases from J, the gap between germline ends came to 17 bases.